This TCR beta chain was documented in a study of prognosis after radiotherapy for stage I lung cancer. The CDR3 loop spans 14 amino acids. Germline loops: CDR1 MRHNA, CDR2 SNTAGT. Genomic DNA yielded TCR beta CDR3, amplified by two-round multiplex PCR. Every TRBV and TRBJ gene had its own specific primer in first-round PCR. TCRdb reprocessed the multiplex PCR reads via MiXCR and lists one record per CDR3 protein. The table records about 35,000 distinct CDR3 sequences, under 35% of them present only once. Comment on this clonotype: This likely came from a read error, as a far larger clone is one base away.

The specimen was PBMCs, collected before or after stereotactic body radiation therapy (not recorded which). V usage is TRBV6-4 and J usage is TRBJ2-7; 10 bases align to TRBD1. The receptor was derived from a donor of 50 years or more with non-small cell lung cancer. The CDR3 coding sequence is TGTGCCAGCATTCGGGACAGGGGAATCTACGAGCAGTGCTTC. It translates to CASIRDRGIYEQCF.